What follows are 14 T cell receptor beta chains derived from one specimen sequenced in a study of cytomegalovirus exposure and HLA in healthy donors (dated by TCRdb to the late 2010s). The receptor library was made with the immunoSEQ multiplex PCR assay. The immuneACCESS repertoire file appears here via TCRdb, limited to in-frame rearrangements. These files lack a portion of the clones; in checked studies, under half of the deficit traces to unresolved V genes, and the cause of the others is not known. The sample records 150,000 or so clones, 87% of which are singletons. Approximately 1.5% of the sample lies in the top ten. The sample comprised PBMCs. The source is a woman in her thirties in good health and CMV-seronegative.

This chain joins TRBV7-9 and TRBJ1-6; 7 bases agree with TRBD1. Germline CDR1 reads SEHNR; CDR2 reads FQNEAQ (reference sequence). V gave up 8 bases and J gave up 9 bases; unmatched junction bases: 16. The CDR3 covers 16 residues. CDR3: CASAGLPTGARSPLHF. DNA of the CDR3: TGTGCCAGCGCAGGACTTCCCACAGGGGCTCGTTCACCCCTCCACTTT.

This clone is a singleton in its sample. This rearrangement joins TRBV6-6 to TRBJ2-3; no clear D gene. The CDR3 runs 14 residues. Germline assignment: CDR1 MNHNY and CDR2 SVGAGI (reference sequence). V was clipped by 5 bases and J by 5 bases, with 14 bases between them. The CDR3 region has the DNA TGTGCCAGCAGTCCGTCCCCCTATAGAGATACGCAGTATTTT. Encoded protein: CASSPSPYRDTQYF.

In this sample, this clone turned up a few times. The chain uses TRBV30 and TRBJ1-2, with D possibly TRBD1 on 6 matching bases. The V end lost 0 bases, the J end lost 8 bases, and 13 bases lay between the germline ends. The CDR3 totals 13 residues. Looked up from germline, CDR1 is GTSNPN and CDR2 is SVGIG (reference sequence). CDR3 residues: CAWSVMSGDGYTF. CDR3 DNA: TGTGCCTGGAGTGTAATGTCAGGGGACGGCTACACCTTC.

The rearrangement joins TRBV5-1 to TRBJ2-2, with D maybe TRBD1 (6 bases). Trimming pared 1 base from V and 1 base from J, leaving 11 bases between. This CDR3 spans 16 amino acids. CDR1 and CDR2 from the germline V gene are SGHRS and YFSETQ. The CDR3 region is CASSLSGTMNTGELFF. The CDR3 bases are TGCGCCAGCAGCTTGAGTGGGACAATGAACACCGGGGAGCTGTTTTTT.

The genes are TRBV7-6 and TRBJ1-2, with 9 bases matching TRBD1. This CDR3 is 16 amino acids long. Germline V gene data show CDR1 as SGHVS and CDR2 as FNYEAQ. V was clipped by 1 base and J by 2 bases; unmatched bases: 5. For the CDR3, the DNA is TGTGCCAGCAGCTTAGTTGGAGGACAGGGGAACTATGGCTACACCTTC. This sequence encodes CASSLVGGQGNYGYTF.

The chain links TRBV19 to TRBJ1-1, with TRBD1 matching over 7 bases. This CDR3 region has 17 residues. In germline, CDR1 is LNHDA, CDR2 SQIVND (reference sequence). The junction had 15 bases not matched to a gene; V was cut back by 3 bases and J by 5 bases. In nucleotides, the CDR3 is TGTGCCAGTAGTATCATCCTTACGGGACAGCGGGTAACTGAAGCTTTCTTT. Its translation: CASSIILTGQRVTEAFF.

The chain recombines TRBV27 with TRBJ2-5; D may be TRBD1 (5 bases). V lost 6 bases to trimming and J lost 5 bases, with 16 bases between them. The CDR3 spans 14 residues. From germline, CDR1 is MNHEY and CDR2 SMNVEV (reference sequence). The CDR3 reads CASSPSGWWETQYF. The CDR3 DNA follows: TGTGCCAGCAGCCCTTCAGGGTGGTGGGAGACCCAGTACTTC.

V and J are TRBV13 and TRBJ2-7; the D is unclear. The CDR3 runs to 15 residues. Germline V gene sequence: CDR1 PRHDT, CDR2 FYEKMQ (reference sequence). Between the trimmed V and J ends, which lost 2 bases and 2 bases, there was a span of 13 bases. This chain's CDR3 is CASSLRSGTPYEQYF. The CDR3 coding sequence is TGTGCCAGCAGCTTACGGTCAGGAACTCCCTACGAGCAGTACTTC.

The chain joins TRBV7-2 to TRBJ2-7; TRBD1 matches at 7 bases. The V segment lost 3 bases and the J segment 2 bases; nucleotides outside the gene matches: 7. From germline, CDR1 is SGHTA and CDR2 FQGNSA. The CDR3 consists of 15 residues. In DNA form, the CDR3 reads TGTGCCAGCAGCTTGTACAGGGGAAAAGCCTACGAGCAGTACTTC. It yields the protein CASSLYRGKAYEQYF.

The genes are TRBV19 and TRBJ1-5; no clear D. Per germline, CDR1 LNHDA and CDR2 SQIVND (reference sequence). Trimming took 2 bases from V and 1 from J, leaving 15 bases between them. This CDR3 is built from 17 residues. The CDR3 region is CASSIPHRRVSNQPQHF. Written as DNA, the CDR3 is TGTGCCAGTAGTATACCCCACCGGAGGGTGAGCAATCAGCCCCAGCATTTT. The whole variable domain, filled in from reference TRBV19 and TRBJ1-5, reads DGGITQSPKYLFRKEGQNVTLSCEQNLNHDAMYWYRQDPGQGLRLIYYSQIVNDFQKGDIAEGYSVSREKKESFPLTVTSAQKNPTAFYLCASSIPHRRVSNQPQHFGDGTRLSIL.

This clone appeared a single time. This chain links TRBV5-8 with TRBJ1-5; tentative D call: TRBD1 (6 bases). The CDR3 is 15 residues long. Germline V lookup: CDR1 SGHTS, CDR2 YDEGEE. Trimming removed 5 bases from V and 0 bases from J, with 12 bases in between. The CDR3 reads CASSQDSYSNQPQHF. CDR3 sequence (DNA): TGTGCCAGCAGTCAGGACAGCTATAGCAATCAGCCCCAGCATTTT.

This clone has a single count. The genes are TRBV7-9 and TRBJ2-3; TRBD1 might be the D (6 bases). The germline V gene has CDR1 SEHNR and CDR2 FQNEAQ (reference sequence). The CDR3 totals 15 residues. Deletions cut 5 bases from V and 1 base from J, with 13 bases between. The CDR3 DNA is TGTGCCAGCAGCCCGGTGTGGGGGCGCACAGATACGCAGTATTTT. It codes for CASSPVWGRTDTQYF.

This clone has just one count. The V and J genes are TRBV19 and TRBJ1-6, with 8 positions matching TRBD1. This CDR3 has 14 amino acids. Germline assignment: CDR1 LNHDA and CDR2 SQIVND (reference sequence). V was clipped by 3 bases and J by 7 bases; unmatched bases: 2. The CDR3 spells CASSMTGDNSPLHF. For the CDR3, the DNA is TGTGCCAGTAGTATGACAGGGGACAATTCACCCCTCCACTTT.

The chain has TRBV6-6 and TRBJ2-1; D gene unclear. Looked up from germline, CDR1 is MNHNY and CDR2 is SVGAGI (reference sequence). The CDR3 contains 12 residues. Trimming left V 1 base short and J 5 bases short, with 3 bases between. The chain's CDR3 is CASSYFNNEQFF. DNA for the CDR3: TGTGCCAGCAGTTACTTTAACAATGAGCAGTTCTTC.